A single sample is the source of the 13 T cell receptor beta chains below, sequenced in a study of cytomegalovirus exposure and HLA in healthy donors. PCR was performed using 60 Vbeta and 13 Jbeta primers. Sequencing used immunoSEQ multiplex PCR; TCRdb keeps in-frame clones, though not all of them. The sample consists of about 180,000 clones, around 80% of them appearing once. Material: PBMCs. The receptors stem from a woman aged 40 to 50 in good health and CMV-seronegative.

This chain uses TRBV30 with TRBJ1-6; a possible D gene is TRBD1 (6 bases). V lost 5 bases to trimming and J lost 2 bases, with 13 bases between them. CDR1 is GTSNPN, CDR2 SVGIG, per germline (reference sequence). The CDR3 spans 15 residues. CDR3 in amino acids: CAWWDMSTYNSPLHF. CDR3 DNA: TGTGCCTGGTGGGACATGTCGACCTATAATTCACCCCTCCACTTT.

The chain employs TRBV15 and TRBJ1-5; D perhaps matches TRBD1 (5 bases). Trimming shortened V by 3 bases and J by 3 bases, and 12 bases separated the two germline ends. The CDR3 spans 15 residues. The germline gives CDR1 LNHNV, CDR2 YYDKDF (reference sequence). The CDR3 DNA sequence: TGTGCCACCAGCAGTAGGGGTGCCCTCAATCAGCCCCAGCATTTT. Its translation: CATSSRGALNQPQHF.

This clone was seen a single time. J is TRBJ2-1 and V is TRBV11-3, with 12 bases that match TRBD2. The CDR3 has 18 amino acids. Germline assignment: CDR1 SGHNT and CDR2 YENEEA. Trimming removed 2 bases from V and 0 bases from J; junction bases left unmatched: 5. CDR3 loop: CASSLQTSGSTSYNEQFF. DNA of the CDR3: TGTGCCAGCAGCTTACAGACTAGCGGGAGTACCTCCTACAATGAGCAGTTCTTC.

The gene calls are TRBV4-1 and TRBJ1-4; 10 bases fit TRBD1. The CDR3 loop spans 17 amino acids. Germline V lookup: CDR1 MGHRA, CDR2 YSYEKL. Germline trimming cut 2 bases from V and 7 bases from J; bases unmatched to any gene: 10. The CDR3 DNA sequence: TGCGCCAGCAGCCAACGGGACAGGGGACGGGGCAGTGAAAAACTGTTTTTT. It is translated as CASSQRDRGRGSEKLFF.

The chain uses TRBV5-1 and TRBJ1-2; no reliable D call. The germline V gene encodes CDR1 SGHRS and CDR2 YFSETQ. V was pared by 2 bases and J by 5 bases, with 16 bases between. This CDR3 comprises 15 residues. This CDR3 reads CASSFSSDGFYGYTF. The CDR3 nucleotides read TGCGCCAGCAGCTTCTCAAGCGATGGGTTTTATGGCTACACCTTC.

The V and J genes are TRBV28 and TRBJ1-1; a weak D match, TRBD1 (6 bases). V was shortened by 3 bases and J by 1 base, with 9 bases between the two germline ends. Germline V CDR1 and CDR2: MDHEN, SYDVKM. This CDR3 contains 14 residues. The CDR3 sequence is CASSFRQENTEAFF. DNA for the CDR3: TGTGCCAGCAGTTTTAGACAGGAGAACACTGAAGCTTTCTTT.

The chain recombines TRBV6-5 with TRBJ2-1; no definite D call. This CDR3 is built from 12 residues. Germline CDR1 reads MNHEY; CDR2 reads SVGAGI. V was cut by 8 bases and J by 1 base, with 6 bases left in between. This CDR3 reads CASAGSYNEQFF. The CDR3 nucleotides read TGTGCCAGCGCAGGTTCCTACAATGAGCAGTTCTTC.

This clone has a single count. This CDR3 reads CASSLLGGRNSPLHF. The CDR3 DNA follows: TGTGCCAGCAGCCTCCTCGGGGGGCGTAATTCACCCCTCCACTTT. The chain has TRBV7-2 and TRBJ1-6; D is perhaps TRBD1 (6 bases). Trimming pared 5 bases from V and 6 bases from J, leaving 14 bases between. Germline CDR1 reads SGHTA; CDR2 reads FQGNSA. The CDR3 runs to 15 residues.

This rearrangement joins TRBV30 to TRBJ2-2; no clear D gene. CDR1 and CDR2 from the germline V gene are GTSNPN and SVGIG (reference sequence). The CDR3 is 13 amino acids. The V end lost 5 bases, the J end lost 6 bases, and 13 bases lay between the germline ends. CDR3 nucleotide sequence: TGTGCCTGGTCTCGAAGAGGATCCGGGGAGCTGTTTTTT. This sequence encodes CAWSRRGSGELFF.

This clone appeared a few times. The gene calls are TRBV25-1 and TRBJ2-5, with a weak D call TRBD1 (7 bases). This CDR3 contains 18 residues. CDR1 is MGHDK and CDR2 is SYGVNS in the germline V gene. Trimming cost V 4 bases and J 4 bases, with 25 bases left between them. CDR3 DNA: TGTGCCAGCAGTGGAGGGGGGCCCGACAGGGAATTCGTAGAGACCCAGTACTTC. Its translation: CASSGGGPDREFVETQYF. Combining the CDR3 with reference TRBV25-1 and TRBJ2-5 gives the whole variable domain EADIYQTPRYLVIGTGKKITLECSQTMGHDKMYWYQQDPGMELHLIHYSYGVNSTEKGDLSSESTVSRIRTEHFPLTLESARPSHTSQYLCASSGGGPDREFVETQYFGPGTRLLVL.

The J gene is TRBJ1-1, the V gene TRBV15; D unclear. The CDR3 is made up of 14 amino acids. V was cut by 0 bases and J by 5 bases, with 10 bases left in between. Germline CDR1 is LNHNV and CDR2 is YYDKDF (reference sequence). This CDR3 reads CATSRDEVWTEAFF. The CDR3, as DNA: TGTGCCACCAGCAGAGATGAGGTATGGACTGAAGCTTTCTTT.

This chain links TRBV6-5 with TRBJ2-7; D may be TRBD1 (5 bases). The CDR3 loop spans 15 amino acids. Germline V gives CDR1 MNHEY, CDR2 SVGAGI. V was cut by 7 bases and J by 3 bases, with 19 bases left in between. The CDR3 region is CASKLTGGAHYEQYF. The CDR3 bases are TGTGCCAGCAAGCTCACGGGTGGGGCGCACTACGAGCAGTACTTC.

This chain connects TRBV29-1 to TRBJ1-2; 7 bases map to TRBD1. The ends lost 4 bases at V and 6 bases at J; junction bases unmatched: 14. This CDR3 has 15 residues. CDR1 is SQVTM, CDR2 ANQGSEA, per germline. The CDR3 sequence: CSVVGFRGDKDGYTF. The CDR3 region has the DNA TGCAGCGTTGTGGGGTTCAGGGGGGATAAAGATGGCTACACCTTC.